The clone carrying this T cell receptor beta chain is a singleton in its sample. This sample is drawn from a study of cytomegalovirus exposure and HLA in healthy donors. There are 15 residues in the CDR3. CDR1 SEHNR and CDR2 FQNEAQ come from the germline V gene (reference sequence). V was clipped by 5 bases and J by 0 bases, with 11 bases between them. Libraries were prepared by immunoSEQ multiplex PCR; TCRdb keeps only in-frame clonotypes and omits some of them. The sample has more than 110,000 clones, 86% seen once. The V call is TRBV7-9, the J call TRBJ2-1, with a weak D call TRBD1 (5 bases). The TCR originated in a man in his late teens or twenties in good health and CMV-seronegative. The sequencing input was PBMCs. CDR3 bases: TGTGCCAGCAGCGTTGACAGCATCTCCTACAATGAGCAGTTCTTC. It translates to CASSVDSISYNEQFF.